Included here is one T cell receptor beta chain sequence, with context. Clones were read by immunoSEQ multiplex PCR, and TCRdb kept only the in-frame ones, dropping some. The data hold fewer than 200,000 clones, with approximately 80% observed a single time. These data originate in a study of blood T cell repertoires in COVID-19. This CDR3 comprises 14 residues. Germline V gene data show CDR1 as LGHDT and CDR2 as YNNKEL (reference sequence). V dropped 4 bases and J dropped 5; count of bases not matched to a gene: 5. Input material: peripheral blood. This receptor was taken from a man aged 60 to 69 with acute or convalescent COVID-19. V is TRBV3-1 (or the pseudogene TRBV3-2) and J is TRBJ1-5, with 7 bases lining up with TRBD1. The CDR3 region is CASSRQGPYQPQHF. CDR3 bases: TGTGCCAGCAGCCGACAGGGACCCTATCAGCCCCAGCATTTT.